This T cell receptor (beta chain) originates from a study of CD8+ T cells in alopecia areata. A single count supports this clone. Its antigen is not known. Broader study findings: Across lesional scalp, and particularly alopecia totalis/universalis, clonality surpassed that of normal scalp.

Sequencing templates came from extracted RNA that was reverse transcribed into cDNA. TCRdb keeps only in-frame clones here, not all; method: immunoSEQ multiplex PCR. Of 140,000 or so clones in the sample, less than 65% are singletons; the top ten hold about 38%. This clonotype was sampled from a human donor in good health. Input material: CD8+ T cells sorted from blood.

CDR3: CASSQKQGATYNEQFF. CDR3 DNA sequence: TGTGCCAGCAGCCAAAAACAGGGGGCCACCTACAATGAGCAGTTCTTC. The genes are TRBV14 and TRBJ2-1, with 9 nucleotides matching TRBD1. Germline CDR1 is SGHDN and CDR2 is FVKESK. J was trimmed by 2 bases and V by 2 bases; bases with no gene match: 4. There are 16 residues in the CDR3. Full variable domain (rest looked up from reference TRBV14 and TRBJ2-1): EAGVTQFPSHSVIEKGQTVTLRCDPISGHDNLYWYRRVMGKEIKFLLHFVKESKQDESGMPNNRFLAERTGGTYSTLKVQPAELEDSGVYFCASSQKQGATYNEQFFGPGTRLTVL.